One and the same sample provided the 14 T cell receptor beta chains below, sequenced in a study of blood T cell repertoires in COVID-19. Generated by immunoSEQ multiplex PCR, the TCRdb table keeps only in-frame clones and is missing some. Of about 260,000 clones in the sample, more than 85% were seen once. The material sequenced was peripheral blood. The source is a person aged 18-29 years with COVID-19, enrolled during active disease.

This CDR3 reads CASTFTSDSFGPQHF. The CDR3 DNA reads as TGTGCCAGTACCTTCACCTCCGACAGTTTCGGGCCCCAGCATTTT. The chain links TRBV19 to TRBJ1-5; weak D call: TRBD1 (5 bases). The CDR3 runs 15 residues. V was cut by 7 bases and J by 9 bases, with 22 bases left in between. Germline CDR1 is LNHDA and CDR2 is SQIVND (reference sequence).

This clone was counted only a few times. This sequence joins TRBV19 and TRBJ2-2, with 7 bases fitting TRBD1. The CDR3 covers 15 residues. CDR1 is LNHDA and CDR2 is SQIVND in the germline V gene (reference sequence). The junction had 4 bases not matched to a gene; V was cut back by 5 bases and J by 1 base. CDR3 region: CASSEYRGNTGELFF. CDR3 sequence (DNA): TGTGCCAGTAGTGAATACAGGGGGAACACCGGGGAGCTGTTTTTT.

The rearrangement uses TRBV11-2 and TRBJ2-7; D remains ambiguous. Germline V CDR1 and CDR2: SGHAT, FQNNGV. This CDR3 has 12 amino acids. V was shortened by 0 bases and J by 4 bases, with 4 bases between the two germline ends. The CDR3: CASSLDRYEQYF. CDR3 DNA: TGTGCCAGCAGCTTAGATCGGTACGAGCAGTACTTC.

This clone appeared a single time. V gene TRBV9 combines with J gene TRBJ1-5; D call uncertain. Trimming pared 5 bases from V and 0 bases from J, leaving 12 bases between. This CDR3 spans 15 amino acids. CDR1 and CDR2 from the germline V gene are SGDLS and YYNGEE. CDR3 sequence: CASSRGEISNQPQHF. The CDR3 coding sequence is TGTGCCAGCAGTCGGGGTGAAATTAGCAATCAGCCCCAGCATTTT.

The rearrangement links TRBV9 to TRBJ2-1; 8 nucleotides align to TRBD2. The germline V gene has CDR1 SGDLS and CDR2 YYNGEE. V was pared by 0 bases and J by 4 bases, with 6 bases of the junction left unmatched. This CDR3 comprises 16 residues. The CDR3 DNA sequence: TGTGCCAGCAGCGTAGAGCCGAGCGGGAGTTACAATGAGCAGTTCTTC. Its protein is CASSVEPSGSYNEQFF.

The chain carries TRBV19 and TRBJ1-3, with D possibly TRBD1 on 5 matching bases. The CDR3 consists of 15 residues. With 2 bases removed from V and 2 bases from J, the gap between germline ends came to 10 bases. Per the germline V gene, CDR1 is LNHDA and CDR2 is SQIVND (reference sequence). The CDR3 nucleotides read TGTGCCAGTAGTATAATCGCAGGGACTGGAAACACCATATATTTT. Protein product: CASSIIAGTGNTIYF. The full variable domain, with the rest looked up from reference TRBV19 and TRBJ1-3, is DGGITQSPKYLFRKEGQNVTLSCEQNLNHDAMYWYRQDPGQGLRLIYYSQIVNDFQKGDIAEGYSVSREKKESFPLTVTSAQKNPTAFYLCASSIIAGTGNTIYFGEGSWLTVV.

This chain uses TRBV13 with TRBJ1-1, with 7 positions matching TRBD1. Per germline, CDR1 PRHDT and CDR2 FYEKMQ (reference sequence). This CDR3 region has 14 residues. V lost 5 bases and J lost 1; bases outside the gene matches: 4. CDR3: CASSTGTENTEAFF. DNA for the CDR3: TGTGCCAGCAGCACCGGGACAGAGAACACTGAAGCTTTCTTT. The whole variable domain, filled in from reference TRBV13 and TRBJ1-1, reads AAGVIQSPRHLIKEKRETATLKCYPIPRHDTVYWYQQGPGQDPQFLISFYEKMQSDKGSIPDRFSAQQFSDYHSELNMSSLELGDSALYFCASSTGTENTEAFFGQGTRLTVV.

As concerns this clone: This CDR3 is also generated by other DNA sequences in the sample. This chain connects TRBV24-1 to TRBJ1-1; D perhaps matches TRBD1 (5 bases). V lost 2 bases and J lost 4, with 7 bases in between. CDR3 length: 13 amino acids. Germline assignment: CDR1 KGHDR and CDR2 SFDVKD. The CDR3 region is CATSDSGGTEAFF. The CDR3 DNA follows: TGTGCCACCAGTGATTCGGGGGGCACTGAAGCTTTCTTT.

The J gene is TRBJ2-5, the V gene TRBV6-5; TRBD1 might be the D (6 bases). Germline loops: CDR1 MNHEY, CDR2 SVGAGI. Trimming removed 7 bases at V and 5 bases at J, with 17 bases between. The CDR3 has 14 residues. DNA of the CDR3: TGTGCCAGCATGAGGGTAGGGGGTAGGGAGACCCAGTACTTC. Its translation: CASMRVGGRETQYF.

CDR3 DNA: TGTGCCAGCAGTTTTATGGGGGCCAGCACAGATACGCAGTATTTT. This codes for CASSFMGASTDTQYF. The chain couples TRBV27 to TRBJ2-3; weak D call: TRBD1 (6 bases). CDR1 and CDR2 from the germline V gene are MNHEY and SMNVEV (reference sequence). V was clipped by 3 bases and J by 0 bases, with 10 bases between them. This CDR3 spans 15 amino acids.

The rearrangement uses TRBV29-1 and TRBJ2-1; D call uncertain. The CDR3 consists of 13 residues. The germline V and J ends were trimmed by 4 bases and 2 bases, with 9 bases remaining between them. Germline loops: CDR1 SQVTM, CDR2 ANQGSEA. The CDR3 spells CSVGGRAYNEQFF. CDR3 in DNA: TGCAGCGTTGGTGGGCGAGCCTACAATGAGCAGTTCTTC.

DNA of the CDR3: TGTGCCAGCAGTTCCGGACAGGGATCCTATAATTCACCCCTCCACTTT. It is translated as CASSSGQGSYNSPLHF. The chain employs TRBV27 and TRBJ1-6; 8 nucleotides agree with TRBD1. Looked up from germline, CDR1 is MNHEY and CDR2 is SMNVEV (reference sequence). After removal of 4 bases from V and 1 base from J, the junction contained 3 bases not matched to a gene. The CDR3 sequence is 16 residues long.

The J gene is TRBJ2-2, the V gene TRBV7-2; 8 bases map to TRBD1. Looked up from germline, CDR1 is SGHTA and CDR2 is FQGNSA. V lost 5 bases and J lost 5; bases outside the gene matches: 7. This CDR3 comprises 15 residues. The CDR3 spells CASSPARQGTGELFF. CDR3 bases: TGTGCCAGCAGCCCTGCGAGACAGGGGACCGGGGAGCTGTTTTTT.

The rearrangement joins TRBV5-1 to TRBJ2-7; 10 positions match TRBD2. This CDR3 spans 16 amino acids. Per germline, CDR1 SGHRS and CDR2 YFSETQ. Trimming at V came to 3 bases and at J to 0 bases, leaving 6 bases not matched to a gene. In DNA, the CDR3 is TGCGCCAGCAGCTCTAGACTAGCGGGTAGCTCCTACGAGCAGTACTTC. Residues: CASSSRLAGSSYEQYF.